These T cell receptor beta chains were read from a single sample in a study of PD-1 blockade in classical Hodgkin lymphoma. Repertoires were generated with immunoSEQ multiplex PCR, while TCRdb's copy carries only in-frame clones and drops some. The sample contains under 7,500 clones, 76% of which appear only once. This sample comprised peripheral blood mononuclear cells (PBMCs), obtained before the second cycle of nivolumab. The receptor set was obtained from a human donor with classical Hodgkin lymphoma. CDR3s include the opening cysteine and the closing phenylalanine or tryptophan. D genes are given only for firm matches. Size values are once, few and many counts, or a class for expanded clones, and some rows have none.

TRBD1	NA	TRBV2	TRBJ1-1	TGTGCCAGCAGAAAGACAGGGATGGGCACTGAAGCTTTCTTT	CASRKTGMGTEAFF
TRBD1	few	TRBV5-8	TRBJ2-1	TGTGCCAGCAGCCCCCGGGACAGGGGGACCTACAATGAGCAGTTCTTC	CASSPRDRGTYNEQFF
NA	NA	TRBV10-3	TRBJ2-3	TGTGCCACTTGGGACTTGGGAACAGATACGCAGTATTTT	CATWDLGTDTQYF
NA	few	TRBV5-6	TRBJ2-1	TGTGCCAGCAGCCCGACTGACAATGAGCAGTTCTTC	CASSPTDNEQFF
NA	NA	TRBV5-1	TRBJ2-7	TGCGCCAGCAGCTTAGCCGGAGGGTCCTACGAGCAGTACTTC	CASSLAGGSYEQYF
NA	NA	TRBV10-3	TRBJ2-5	TGTGCCATCAGCCTACAACAAAGGGAGACCCAGTACTTC	CAISLQQRETQYF
TRBD2	NA	TRBV5-5	TRBJ2-1	TGTGCCAGCAGCTCCGGGACTAGCGGGATAGGTGATGAGCAGTTCTTC	CASSSGTSGIGDEQFF
TRBD1	NA	TRBV7-9	TRBJ2-3	TGTGCCAGCAGCTACCGGACAGGGCAGGCAGATACGCAGTATTTT	CASSYRTGQADTQYF
NA	NA	TRBV28	TRBJ2-7	TGTGCCAGCAGTCTCACGTTGGGGTCCTACGAGCAGTACTTC	CASSLTLGSYEQYF
TRBD2	NA	TRBV6-5	TRBJ2-1	TGTGCCAGCAGAACGGGACTAGCGAGCGACGAATGGTTCTTC	CASRTGLASDEWFF
NA	few	TRBV7-2	TRBJ1-1	TGTGCCAGCAGCTTTCAGGGCAGGGCCAACACTGAAGCTTTCTTT	CASSFQGRANTEAFF
NA	NA	TRBV6-1	TRBJ2-3	TGTGCCAGCTCTAGCACGGATACGCAGTATTTT	CASSSTDTQYF
TRBD2	NA	TRBV4-3	TRBJ2-7	TGCGCCAGCAGCCACGTTATAGCGGGAGTGTCCTACGAGCAGTACTTC	CASSHVIAGVSYEQYF
NA	NA	TRBV6-6	TRBJ2-7	TGTGCCAGCAGTTACGAGGGGAATTTCTACGAGCAGTACTTC	CASSYEGNFYEQYF
NA	once	TRBV19	TRBJ1-5	TGTGCCAGTAGTATAAGGGGGGAGGGTAGCAATCAGCCCCAGCATTTT	CASSIRGEGSNQPQHF
TRBD2	NA	TRBV20-1	TRBJ2-7	TGCAGTGCTAGCCCGACTAGCGGGCAGTACTTC	CSASPTSGQYF
TRBD1	once	TRBV18	TRBJ1-2	TGTGCCAGCTCACTGACGGGACAGGGTGCCCATGGCTACACCTTC	CASSLTGQGAHGYTF
TRBD2	NA	TRBV18	TRBJ2-7	TGTGCCAGCTCACCTGCGGGACTAGCGGGAGGGGTCGAGCAGTACTTC	CASSPAGLAGGVEQYF
NA	NA	TRBV9	TRBJ2-2	TGTGCCAGCAGCCCTTTAAACACCGGGGAGCTGTTTTTT	CASSPLNTGELFF
TRBD1	NA	TRBV18	TRBJ2-5	TGTGCCAGCTCCGGGACAGGGCAAGAGACCCAGTACTTC	CASSGTGQETQYF
NA	NA	TRBV7-6	TRBJ2-6	TGTGCCAGCAGCTTAGGTCTGGGGGGCGGGGCCAACGTCCTGACTTTC	CASSLGLGGGANVLTF
NA	NA	TRBV19	TRBJ1-1	TGTGCCAGTAGGACGACAGGGAACACTGAAGCTTTCTTT	CASRTTGNTEAFF
TRBD1	NA	TRBV9	TRBJ1-1	TGTGCCAGCAGCCTCACTGGGACAGGGAGGACTGAAGCTTTCTTT	CASSLTGTGRTEAFF
TRBD2	hyperexpanded	TRBV9	TRBJ2-7	TGTGCCAGCAGCGTAGAACCTAGCGGGGAAAGCAAGCAGTACTTC	CASSVEPSGESKQYF
NA	NA	TRBV7-8	TRBJ2-1	TGTGCCAGCAGCTTACAGTTCTCCGGGACCCGCTCCTACAATGAGCAGTTCTTC	CASSLQFSGTRSYNEQFF
NA	NA	TRBV27	TRBJ2-5	TGTGCCAGCTCGGACGAGGGTGCAGAGACCCAGTACTTC	CASSDEGAETQYF
TRBD1	NA	TRBV9	TRBJ2-7	TGTGCCAGCAGCGCCAACAGGGGGCCGTCCTACGAGCAGTACTTC	CASSANRGPSYEQYF
NA	NA	TRBV6-6	TRBJ2-7	TGTGCCAGCAGTTACTCGCGTCGCGGCTACGAGCAGTACTTC	CASSYSRRGYEQYF
NA	once	TRBV27	TRBJ2-6	TGTGCCAGCAGTTCGGACAGCTCTGGGGCCAACGTCCTGACTTTC	CASSSDSSGANVLTF
NA	NA	TRBV19	TRBJ2-7	TGTGCCAGTAGTCCACGGGACGGCCAGTTGATTCACGAGCAGTACTTC	CASSPRDGQLIHEQYF
NA	NA	TRBV11-2	TRBJ2-3	TGTGCCAGCAGGGGGGCGGGGAGTAGAGATACGCAGTATTTT	CASRGAGSRDTQYF
NA	few	TRBV7-2	TRBJ1-2	TGTGCCAGCAGCCCCAGGGTAATGGACTATGGCTACACCTTC	CASSPRVMDYGYTF
NA	NA	TRBV28	TRBJ1-5	TGTGCCAGCAGTGCATCCGGCAATCAGCCCCAGCATTTT	CASSASGNQPQHF
TRBD1	few	TRBV4-3	TRBJ2-7	TGCGCCAGCAGCCCCGGGACAGGGGGCTCCTACGAGCAGTACTTC	CASSPGTGGSYEQYF
NA	NA	TRBV4-2	TRBJ2-7	TGTGCCAGCAGCTTGGAAGACACGTCGGGCGAGCAGTACTTC	CASSLEDTSGEQYF
TRBD2	NA	TRBV6-6	TRBJ2-7	TGTGCCAGCAGTTACGAAAGTAGCGGGAGCCACGAGCAGTACTTC	CASSYESSGSHEQYF
TRBD1	NA	TRBV19	TRBJ2-1	TGTGCCAGTACCCGGACAGGAGGACTGTACAATGAGCAGTTCTTC	CASTRTGGLYNEQFF
TRBD2	NA	TRBV29-1	TRBJ2-7	TGCAGCGCCTATGTTCCTGGACTAGCGGGGGCCCGCTACGAGCAGTACTTC	CSAYVPGLAGARYEQYF
TRBD2	NA	TRBV27	TRBJ2-7	TGTGCCAGCAGTTTAGCGGGAGGAGACTCCTACGAGCAGTACTTC	CASSLAGGDSYEQYF
NA	NA	TRBV18	TRBJ1-1	TGTGCCAGCTCACCGGGCGCAGGGAACACTGAAGCTTTCTTT	CASSPGAGNTEAFF
NA	NA	TRBV29-1	TRBJ2-7	TGCAGCGTAATGAAAAACTACGAGCAGTACTTC	CSVMKNYEQYF
TRBD1	NA	TRBV4-3	TRBJ2-7	TGCGCCAGCAGCCAACAATGGTCGGGACGGACAGGGGAGTACGAGCAGTACTTC	CASSQQWSGRTGEYEQYF
TRBD2	NA	TRBV11-3	TRBJ2-1	TGTGCCAGCAGCCGGACTAGCGGACATCCAGGGGGGCAGTTCTTC	CASSRTSGHPGGQFF
NA	once	TRBV2	TRBJ2-1	TGTGCCAGCAGTCCAATGAGCTCCTACAATGAGCAGTTCTTC	CASSPMSSYNEQFF
NA	NA	TRBV2	TRBJ2-4	TGTGCCAGCAGTCCAGGGATTCTAGCCAAAAGCATTCAGTACTTC	CASSPGILAKSIQYF
NA	few	TRBV5-1	TRBJ2-2	TGCGCCAGCAGCGGGGGGACAGCGACGAACACCGGGGAGCTGTTTTTT	CASSGGTATNTGELFF
NA	NA	TRBV15	TRBJ1-5	TGTGCCACCAGCAGAGGCTTTATCCACGGGGGGCGCGTGCAGCCCCAGCATTTT	CATSRGFIHGGRVQPQHF
NA	once	TRBV5-1	TRBJ2-3	TGCGCCAGCGGGGATGGGGCCACAGATACGCAGTATTTT	CASGDGATDTQYF
NA	few	TRBV6-5	TRBJ2-5	TGTGCCAGCAGTTACCTTGGACAAGAGACCCAGTACTTC	CASSYLGQETQYF
NA	few	TRBV4-1	TRBJ1-1	TGCGCCAGCAGCCAAGAGGGGGCTATGAACACTGAAGCTTTCTTT	CASSQEGAMNTEAFF
NA	NA	TRBV6-5	TRBJ1-1	TGTGCCAGCAGTTCCGCCGAACCGGGAGCTTTCTTT	CASSSAEPGAFF
NA	NA	TRBV27	TRBJ1-1	TGTGCCAGCAGTTTATTATTCCAGAACACTGAAGCTTTCTTT	CASSLLFQNTEAFF
TRBD2	NA	TRBV28	TRBJ2-7	TGTGCCAGCAGTTTAGCGACTAGCCCGTATTACTTC	CASSLATSPYYF
NA	NA	TRBV25-1	TRBJ2-7	TGTGCCAGCAGTGAGGTCGGACGGGGATCCTACGAGCAGTACTTC	CASSEVGRGSYEQYF
TRBD1	NA	TRBV7-2	TRBJ1-4	TGTGCCAGCAGCTTCCTCCGGGACAGCGAAAAACTGTTTTTT	CASSFLRDSEKLFF
NA	NA	TRBV7-3	TRBJ2-3	TGTGCCAGCGGAGCTAGCGACACAGATACGCAGTATTTT	CASGASDTDTQYF
NA	NA	TRBV4-3	TRBJ2-1	TGCGCCAGCAGCCACGGACAATCCTGGGACAATGAGCAGTTCTTC	CASSHGQSWDNEQFF
TRBD2	NA	TRBV13	TRBJ2-1	TGTGCCAGCAGCTCCCTAGCGGGGGGGTACGATGAGCAGTTCTTC	CASSSLAGGYDEQFF